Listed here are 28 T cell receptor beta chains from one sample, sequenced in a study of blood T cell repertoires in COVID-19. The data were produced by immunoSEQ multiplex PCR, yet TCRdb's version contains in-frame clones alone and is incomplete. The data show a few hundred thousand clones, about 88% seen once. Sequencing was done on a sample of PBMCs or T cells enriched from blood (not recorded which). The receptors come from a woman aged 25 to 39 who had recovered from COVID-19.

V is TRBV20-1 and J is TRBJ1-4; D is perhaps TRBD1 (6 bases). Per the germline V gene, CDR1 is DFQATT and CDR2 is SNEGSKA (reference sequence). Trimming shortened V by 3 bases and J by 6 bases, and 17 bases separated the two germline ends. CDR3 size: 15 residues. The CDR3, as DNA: TGCAGTGCTAGTGCTCAGGGGATTTCAGATGAAAAACTGTTTTTT. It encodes CSASAQGISDEKLFF.

CDR3 residues: CASSDSTGGGWRGGYTF. The CDR3 nucleotides are TGTGCCAGCAGTGATTCAACAGGGGGCGGATGGAGGGGTGGCTACACCTTC. The V gene is TRBV25-1, the J gene TRBJ1-2, with 9 bases aligning to TRBD1. The CDR3 consists of 17 residues. The junction had 15 bases not matched to a gene; V was cut back by 3 bases and J by 7 bases. CDR1 is MGHDK, CDR2 SYGVNS, per germline.

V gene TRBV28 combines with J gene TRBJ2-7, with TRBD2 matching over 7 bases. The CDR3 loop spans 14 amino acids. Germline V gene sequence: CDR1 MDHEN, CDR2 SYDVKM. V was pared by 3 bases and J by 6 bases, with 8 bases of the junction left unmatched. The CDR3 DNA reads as TGTGCCAGCAGTTTGGGGCGGGAGAAAGTCGAGCAGTACTTC. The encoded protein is CASSLGREKVEQYF.

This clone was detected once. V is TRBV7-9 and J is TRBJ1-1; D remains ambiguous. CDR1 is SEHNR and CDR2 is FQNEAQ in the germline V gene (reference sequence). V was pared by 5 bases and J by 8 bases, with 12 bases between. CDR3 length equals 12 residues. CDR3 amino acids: CASSIYIEEAFF. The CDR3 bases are TGTGCCAGCAGCATATATATAGAAGAAGCTTTCTTT. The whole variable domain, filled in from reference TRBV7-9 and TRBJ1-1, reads DTGVSQNPRHKITKRGQNVTFRCDPISEHNRLYWYRQTLGQGPEFLTYFQNEAQLEKSRLLSDRFSAERPKGSFSTLEIQRTEQGDSAMYLCASSIYIEEAFFGQGTRLTVV.

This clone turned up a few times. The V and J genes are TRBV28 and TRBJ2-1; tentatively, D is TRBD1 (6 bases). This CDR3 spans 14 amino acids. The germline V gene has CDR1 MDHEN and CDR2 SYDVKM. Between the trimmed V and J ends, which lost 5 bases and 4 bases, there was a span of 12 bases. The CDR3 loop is CASSPGQLYNEQFF. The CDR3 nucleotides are TGTGCCAGCAGTCCCGGACAGTTATACAATGAGCAGTTCTTC.

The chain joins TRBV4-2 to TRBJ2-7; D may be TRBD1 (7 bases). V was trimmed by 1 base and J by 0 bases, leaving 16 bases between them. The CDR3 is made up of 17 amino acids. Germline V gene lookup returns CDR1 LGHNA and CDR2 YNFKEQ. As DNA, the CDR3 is TGTGCCAGCAGCCAAGGGGAGGCGACAGGGATCTCCTACGAGCAGTACTTC. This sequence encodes CASSQGEATGISYEQYF.

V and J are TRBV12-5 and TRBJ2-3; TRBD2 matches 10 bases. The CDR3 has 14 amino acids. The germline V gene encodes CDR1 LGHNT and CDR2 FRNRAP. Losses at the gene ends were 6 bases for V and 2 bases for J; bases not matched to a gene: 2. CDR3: CASGLAGFTDTQYF. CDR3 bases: TGTGCTAGTGGACTAGCGGGGTTCACAGATACGCAGTATTTT.

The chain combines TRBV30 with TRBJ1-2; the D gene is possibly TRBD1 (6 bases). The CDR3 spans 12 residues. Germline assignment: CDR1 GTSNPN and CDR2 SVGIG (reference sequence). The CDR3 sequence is CAWGGLSAGYTF. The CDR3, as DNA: TGTGCATGGGGGGGGCTCTCGGCGGGCTACACCTTC.

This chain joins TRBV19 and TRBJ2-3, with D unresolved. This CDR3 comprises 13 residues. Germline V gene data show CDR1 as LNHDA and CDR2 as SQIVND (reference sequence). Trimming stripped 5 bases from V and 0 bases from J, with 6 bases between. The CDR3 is CASSWQSTDTQYF. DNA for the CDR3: TGTGCCAGTAGTTGGCAGAGCACAGATACGCAGTATTTT.

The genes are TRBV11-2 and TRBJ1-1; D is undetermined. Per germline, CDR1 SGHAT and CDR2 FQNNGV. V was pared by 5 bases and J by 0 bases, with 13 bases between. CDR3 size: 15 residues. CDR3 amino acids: CASSPVRLMNTEAFF. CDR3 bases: TGTGCCAGCAGCCCCGTGAGGCTGATGAACACTGAAGCTTTCTTT. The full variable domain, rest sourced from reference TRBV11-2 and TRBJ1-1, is EAGVAQSPRYKIIEKRQSVAFWCNPISGHATLYWYQQILGQGPKLLIQFQNNGVVDDSQLPKDRFSAERLKGVDSTLKIQPAKLEDSAVYLCASSPVRLMNTEAFFGQGTRLTVV.

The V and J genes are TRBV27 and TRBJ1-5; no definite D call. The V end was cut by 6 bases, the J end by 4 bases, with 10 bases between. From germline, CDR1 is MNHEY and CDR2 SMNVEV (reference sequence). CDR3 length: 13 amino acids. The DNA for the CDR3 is TGTGCCAGCAGCCCCAACTGGAATCAGCCCCAGCATTTT. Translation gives CASSPNWNQPQHF.

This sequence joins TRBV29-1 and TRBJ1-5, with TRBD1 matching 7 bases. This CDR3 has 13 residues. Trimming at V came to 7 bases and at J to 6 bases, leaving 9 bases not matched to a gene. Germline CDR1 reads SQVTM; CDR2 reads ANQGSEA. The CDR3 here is CSAIQGTGQPQHF. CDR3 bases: TGCAGCGCCATACAGGGGACGGGTCAGCCCCAGCATTTT.

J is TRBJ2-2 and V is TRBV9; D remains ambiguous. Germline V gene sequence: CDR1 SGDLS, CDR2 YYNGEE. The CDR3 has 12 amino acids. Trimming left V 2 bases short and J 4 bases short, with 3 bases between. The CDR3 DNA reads TGTGCCAGCAGCGTGAGCACCGGGGAGCTGTTTTTT. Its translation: CASSVSTGELFF.

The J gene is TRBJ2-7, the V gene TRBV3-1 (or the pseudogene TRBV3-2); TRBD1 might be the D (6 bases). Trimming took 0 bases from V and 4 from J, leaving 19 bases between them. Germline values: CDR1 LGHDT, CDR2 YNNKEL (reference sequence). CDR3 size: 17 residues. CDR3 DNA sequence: TGTGCCAGCAGCCAAGAGGGTGTGCTCGGGACAACTTACGAGCAGTACTTC. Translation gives CASSQEGVLGTTYEQYF.

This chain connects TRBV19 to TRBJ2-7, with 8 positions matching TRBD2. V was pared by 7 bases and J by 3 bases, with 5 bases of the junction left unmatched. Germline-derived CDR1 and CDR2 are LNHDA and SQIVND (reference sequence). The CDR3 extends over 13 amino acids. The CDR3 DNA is TGTGCCAGTAACTTCGGGGGGGACTACGAGCAGTACTTC. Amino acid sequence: CASNFGGDYEQYF.

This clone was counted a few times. The CDR3 region has the DNA TGTGCCAGCACCCGACAGAACACCGGGGAGCTGTTTTTT. Amino acids: CASTRQNTGELFF. V and J are TRBV25-1 and TRBJ2-2, with no clear D. The CDR3 has 13 residues. The germline V gene encodes CDR1 MGHDK and CDR2 SYGVNS. The V gene lost 7 bases and the J gene lost 1 base, with 7 bases spanning the gap.

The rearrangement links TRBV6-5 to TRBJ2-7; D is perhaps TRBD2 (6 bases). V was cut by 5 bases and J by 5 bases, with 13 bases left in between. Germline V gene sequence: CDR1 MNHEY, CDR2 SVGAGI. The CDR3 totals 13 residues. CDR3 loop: CASSLGGVDEQYF. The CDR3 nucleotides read TGTGCCAGCAGTCTCGGAGGGGTCGACGAGCAGTACTTC.

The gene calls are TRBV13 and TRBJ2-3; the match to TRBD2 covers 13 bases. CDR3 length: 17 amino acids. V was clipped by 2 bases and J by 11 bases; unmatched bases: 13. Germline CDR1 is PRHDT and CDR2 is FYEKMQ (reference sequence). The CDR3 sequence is CASSLRGLAGPGGVQYF. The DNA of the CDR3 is TGTGCCAGCAGCTTAAGGGGACTAGCGGGACCCGGGGGGGTGCAGTATTTT.

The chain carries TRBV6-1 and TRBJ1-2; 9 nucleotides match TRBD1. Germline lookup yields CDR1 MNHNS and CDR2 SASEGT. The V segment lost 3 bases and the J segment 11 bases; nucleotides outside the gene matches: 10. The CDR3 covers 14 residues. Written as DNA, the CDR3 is TGTGCCAGCAGTGACCGGACAGGGGAGAGAAAGTACACCTTC. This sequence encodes CASSDRTGERKYTF.

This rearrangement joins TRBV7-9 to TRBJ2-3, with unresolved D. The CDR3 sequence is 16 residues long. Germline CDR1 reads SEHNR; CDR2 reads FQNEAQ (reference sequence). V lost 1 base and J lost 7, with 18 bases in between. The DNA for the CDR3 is TGTGCCAGCAGCTTAGAGTGGGCACCCCCGGCACATACGCAGTATTTT. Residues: CASSLEWAPPAHTQYF.

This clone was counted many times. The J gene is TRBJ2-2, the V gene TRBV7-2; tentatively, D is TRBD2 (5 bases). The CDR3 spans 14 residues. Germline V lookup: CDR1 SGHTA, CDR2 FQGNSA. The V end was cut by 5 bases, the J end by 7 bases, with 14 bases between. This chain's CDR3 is CASSRRSGIGELFF. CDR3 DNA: TGTGCCAGCAGCCGCCGATCGGGGATCGGGGAGCTGTTTTTT.

CDR3: CASTLAGTGGEKLFF. The CDR3 DNA reads as TGCGCCAGCACCCTAGCAGGGACAGGGGGTGAAAAACTGTTTTTT. V gene TRBV5-1 combines with J gene TRBJ1-4; 11 bases line up with TRBD1. The V and J ends lost 6 bases and 7 bases, in that order; junction bases with no gene match: 8. The CDR3 sequence is 15 residues long. CDR1 is SGHRS and CDR2 is YFSETQ in the germline V gene. Variable domain in full (rest from reference TRBV5-1 and TRBJ1-4): KAGVTQTPRYLIKTRGQQVTLSCSPISGHRSVSWYQQTPGQGLQFLFEYFSETQRNKGNFPGRFSGRQFSNSRSEMNVSTLELGDSALYLCASTLAGTGGEKLFFGSGTQLSVL.

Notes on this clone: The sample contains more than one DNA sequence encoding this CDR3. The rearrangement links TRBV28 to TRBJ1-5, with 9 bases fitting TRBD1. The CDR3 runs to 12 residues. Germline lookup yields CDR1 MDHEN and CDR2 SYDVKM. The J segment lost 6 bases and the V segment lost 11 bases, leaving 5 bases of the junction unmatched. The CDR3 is CASGTGSQPQHF. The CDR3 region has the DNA TGTGCCTCCGGGACAGGGAGTCAGCCCCAGCATTTT.

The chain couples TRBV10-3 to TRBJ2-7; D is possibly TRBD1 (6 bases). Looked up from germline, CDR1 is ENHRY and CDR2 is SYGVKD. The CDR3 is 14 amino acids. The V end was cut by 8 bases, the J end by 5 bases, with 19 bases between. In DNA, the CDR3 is TGTGCCATCTCACCCTCCACAGGGCAGAACGAGCAGTACTTC. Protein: CAISPSTGQNEQYF.

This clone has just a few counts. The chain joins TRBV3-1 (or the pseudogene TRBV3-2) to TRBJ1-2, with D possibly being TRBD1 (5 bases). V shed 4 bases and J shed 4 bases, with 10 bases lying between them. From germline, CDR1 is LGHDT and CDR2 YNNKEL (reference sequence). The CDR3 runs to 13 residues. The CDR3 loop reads CASSLIQGYGYTF. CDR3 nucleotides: TGTGCCAGCAGCCTAATTCAGGGCTATGGCTACACCTTC.

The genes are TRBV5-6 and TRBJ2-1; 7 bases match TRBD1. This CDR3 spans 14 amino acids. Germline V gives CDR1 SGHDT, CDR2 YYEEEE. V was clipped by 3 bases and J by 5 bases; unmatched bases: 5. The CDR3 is CASSWDRDNNEQFF. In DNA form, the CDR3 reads TGTGCCAGCAGCTGGGACAGAGACAACAATGAGCAGTTCTTC.

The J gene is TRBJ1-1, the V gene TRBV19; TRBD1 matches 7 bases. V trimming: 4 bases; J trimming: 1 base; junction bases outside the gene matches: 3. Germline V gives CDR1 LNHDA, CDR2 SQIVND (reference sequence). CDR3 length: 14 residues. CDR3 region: CASSTNRGNTEAFF. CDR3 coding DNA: TGTGCCAGTAGTACCAACAGGGGGAACACTGAAGCTTTCTTT.

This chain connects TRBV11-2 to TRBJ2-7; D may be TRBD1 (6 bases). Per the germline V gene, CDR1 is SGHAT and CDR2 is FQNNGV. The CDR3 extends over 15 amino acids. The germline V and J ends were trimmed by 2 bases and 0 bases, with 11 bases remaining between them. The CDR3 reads CASSLPTGSSYEQYF. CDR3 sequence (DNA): TGTGCCAGCAGCTTACCGACAGGATCCTCCTACGAGCAGTACTTC. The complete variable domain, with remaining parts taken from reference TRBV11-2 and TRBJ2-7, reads EAGVAQSPRYKIIEKRQSVAFWCNPISGHATLYWYQQILGQGPKLLIQFQNNGVVDDSQLPKDRFSAERLKGVDSTLKIQPAKLEDSAVYLCASSLPTGSSYEQYFGPGTRLTVT.